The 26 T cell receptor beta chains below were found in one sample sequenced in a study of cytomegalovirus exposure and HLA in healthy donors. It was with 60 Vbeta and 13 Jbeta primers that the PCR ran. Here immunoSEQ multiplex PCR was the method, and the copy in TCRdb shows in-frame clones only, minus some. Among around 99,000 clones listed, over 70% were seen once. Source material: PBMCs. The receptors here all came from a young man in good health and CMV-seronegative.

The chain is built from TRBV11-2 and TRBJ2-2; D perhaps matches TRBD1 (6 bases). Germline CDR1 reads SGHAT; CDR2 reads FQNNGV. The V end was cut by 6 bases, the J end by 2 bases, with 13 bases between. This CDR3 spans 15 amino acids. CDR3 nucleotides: TGTGCCAGCAGTCCAACGGACAGAAACACCGGGGAGCTGTTTTTT. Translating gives CASSPTDRNTGELFF.

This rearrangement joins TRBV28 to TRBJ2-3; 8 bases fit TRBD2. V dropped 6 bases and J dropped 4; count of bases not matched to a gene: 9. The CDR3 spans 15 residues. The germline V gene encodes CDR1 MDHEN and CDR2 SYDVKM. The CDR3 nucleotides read TGTGCCAGCAGAGGCGTAGCGGGAATGTCAGATACGCAGTATTTT. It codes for CASRGVAGMSDTQYF.

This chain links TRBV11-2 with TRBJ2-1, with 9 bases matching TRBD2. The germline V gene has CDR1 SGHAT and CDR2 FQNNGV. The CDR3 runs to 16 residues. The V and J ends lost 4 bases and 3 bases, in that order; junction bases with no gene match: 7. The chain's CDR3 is CASSSRLAGSYNEQFF. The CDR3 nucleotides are TGTGCCAGCAGCTCGAGGCTAGCGGGGAGCTACAATGAGCAGTTCTTC.

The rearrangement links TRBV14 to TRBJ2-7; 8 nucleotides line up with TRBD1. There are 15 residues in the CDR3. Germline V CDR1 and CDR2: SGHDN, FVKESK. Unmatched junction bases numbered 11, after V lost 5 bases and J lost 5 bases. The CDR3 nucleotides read TGTGCCAGCAGCTTGGGACAGGCCACGAAGAACGAGCAGTACTTC. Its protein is CASSLGQATKNEQYF.

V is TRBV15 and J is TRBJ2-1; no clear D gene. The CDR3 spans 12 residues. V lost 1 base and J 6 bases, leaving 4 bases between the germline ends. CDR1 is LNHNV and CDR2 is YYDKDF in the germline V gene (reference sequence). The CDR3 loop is CATSRASNEQFF. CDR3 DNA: TGTGCCACCAGCAGAGCCTCCAATGAGCAGTTCTTC.

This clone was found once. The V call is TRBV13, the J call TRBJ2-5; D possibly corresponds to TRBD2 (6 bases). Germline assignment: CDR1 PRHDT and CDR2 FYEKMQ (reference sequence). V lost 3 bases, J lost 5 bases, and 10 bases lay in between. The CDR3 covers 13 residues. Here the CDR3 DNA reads TGTGCCAGCAGCTTGGAGGGGCGGGAGACCCAGTACTTC. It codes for CASSLEGRETQYF.

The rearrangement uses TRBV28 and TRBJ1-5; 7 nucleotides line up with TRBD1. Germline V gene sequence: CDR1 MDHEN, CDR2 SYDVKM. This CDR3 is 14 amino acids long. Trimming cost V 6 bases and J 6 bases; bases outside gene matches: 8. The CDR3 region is CASRLTGKGQPQHF. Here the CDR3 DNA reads TGTGCCAGCAGGCTGACAGGGAAAGGTCAGCCCCAGCATTTT.

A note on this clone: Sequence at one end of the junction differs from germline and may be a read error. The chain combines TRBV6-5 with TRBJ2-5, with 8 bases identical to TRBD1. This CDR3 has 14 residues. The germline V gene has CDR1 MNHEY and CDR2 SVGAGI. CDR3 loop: CASSYEQGVEAQYF. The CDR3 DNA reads TGTGCCAGCAGTTACGAACAGGGGGTAGAGGCCCAGTACTTC.

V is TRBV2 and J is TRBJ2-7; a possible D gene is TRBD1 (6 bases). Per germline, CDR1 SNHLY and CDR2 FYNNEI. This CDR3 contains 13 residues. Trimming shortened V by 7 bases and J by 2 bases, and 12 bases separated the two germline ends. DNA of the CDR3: TGTGCCAGCATCCCGGACAGAGCCTACGAGCAGTACTTC. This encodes CASIPDRAYEQYF.

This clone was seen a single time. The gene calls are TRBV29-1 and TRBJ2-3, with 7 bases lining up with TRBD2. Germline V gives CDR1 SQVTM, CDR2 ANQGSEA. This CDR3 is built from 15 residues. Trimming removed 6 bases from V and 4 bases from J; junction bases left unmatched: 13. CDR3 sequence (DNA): TGCAGCGTGGGGGGAGGGCAGGGCGGTTCAGATACGCAGTATTTT. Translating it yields CSVGGGQGGSDTQYF.

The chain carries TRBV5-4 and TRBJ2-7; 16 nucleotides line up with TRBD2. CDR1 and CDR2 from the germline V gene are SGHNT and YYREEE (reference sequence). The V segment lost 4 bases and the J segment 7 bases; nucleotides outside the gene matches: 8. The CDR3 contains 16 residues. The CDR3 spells CASSRMGLAGGREQYF. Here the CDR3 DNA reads TGTGCCAGCAGCCGCATGGGACTAGCGGGGGGGCGTGAGCAGTACTTC.

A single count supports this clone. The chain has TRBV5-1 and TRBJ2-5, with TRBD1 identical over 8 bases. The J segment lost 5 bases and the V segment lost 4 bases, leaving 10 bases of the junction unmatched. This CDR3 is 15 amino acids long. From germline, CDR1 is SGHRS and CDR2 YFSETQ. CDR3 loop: CASSARDRRSETQYF. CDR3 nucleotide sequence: TGCGCCAGCAGCGCGCGGGACAGGCGGTCGGAGACCCAGTACTTC.

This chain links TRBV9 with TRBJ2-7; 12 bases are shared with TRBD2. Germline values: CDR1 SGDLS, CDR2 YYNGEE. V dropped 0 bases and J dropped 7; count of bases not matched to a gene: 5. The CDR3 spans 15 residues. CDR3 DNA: TGTGCCAGCAGCGTAGGACTAGCGGGAGACGGTGAGCAGTACTTC. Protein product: CASSVGLAGDGEQYF.

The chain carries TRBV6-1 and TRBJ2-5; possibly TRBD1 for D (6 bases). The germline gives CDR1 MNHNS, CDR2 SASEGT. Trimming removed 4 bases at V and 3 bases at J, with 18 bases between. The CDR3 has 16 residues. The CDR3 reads CASSAPWAGAKETQYF. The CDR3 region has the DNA TGTGCCAGCAGTGCCCCCTGGGCAGGGGCGAAAGAGACCCAGTACTTC.

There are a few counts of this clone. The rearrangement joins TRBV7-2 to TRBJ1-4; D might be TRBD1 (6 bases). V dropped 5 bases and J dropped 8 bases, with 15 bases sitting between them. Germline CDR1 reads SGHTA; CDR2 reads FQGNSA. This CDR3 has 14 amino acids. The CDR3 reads CASSQGPADEKLFF. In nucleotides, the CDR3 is TGTGCCAGCAGCCAGGGGCCCGCAGACGAAAAACTGTTTTTT.

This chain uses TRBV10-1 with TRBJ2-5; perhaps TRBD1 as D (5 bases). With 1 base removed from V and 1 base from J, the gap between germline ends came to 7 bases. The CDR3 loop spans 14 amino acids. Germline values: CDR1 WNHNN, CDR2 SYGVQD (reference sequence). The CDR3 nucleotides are TGCGCCAGCAGTGAGTTGACAGCCCAAGAGACCCAGTACTTC. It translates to CASSELTAQETQYF.

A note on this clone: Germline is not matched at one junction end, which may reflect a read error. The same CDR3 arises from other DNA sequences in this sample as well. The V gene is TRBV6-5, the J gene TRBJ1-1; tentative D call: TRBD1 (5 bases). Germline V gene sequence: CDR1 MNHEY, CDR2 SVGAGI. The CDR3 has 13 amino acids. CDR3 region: CASSGIVGTEAFF. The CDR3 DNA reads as TGTGCCAGCAGCGGGATAGTGGGGACTGAAGCTTTCTTC.

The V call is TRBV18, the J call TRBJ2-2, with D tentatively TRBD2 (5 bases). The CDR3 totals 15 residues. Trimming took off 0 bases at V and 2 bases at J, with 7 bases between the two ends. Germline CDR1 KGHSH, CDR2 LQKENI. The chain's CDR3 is CASSPPAGNTGELFF. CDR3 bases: TGTGCCAGCTCACCACCCGCGGGTAACACCGGGGAGCTGTTTTTT.

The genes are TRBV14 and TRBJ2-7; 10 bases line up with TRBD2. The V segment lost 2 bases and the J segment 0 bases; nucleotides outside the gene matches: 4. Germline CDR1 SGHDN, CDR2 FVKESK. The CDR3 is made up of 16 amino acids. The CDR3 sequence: CASSQRTSGASYEQYF. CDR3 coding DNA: TGTGCCAGCAGCCAACGGACTAGCGGCGCCTCCTACGAGCAGTACTTC.

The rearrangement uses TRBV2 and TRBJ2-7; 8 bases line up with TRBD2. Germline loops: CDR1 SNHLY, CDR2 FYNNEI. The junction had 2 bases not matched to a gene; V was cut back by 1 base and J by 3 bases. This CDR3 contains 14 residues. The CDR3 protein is CASSEGTSLYEQYF. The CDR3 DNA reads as TGTGCCAGCAGTGAAGGGACTAGCCTCTACGAGCAGTACTTC.

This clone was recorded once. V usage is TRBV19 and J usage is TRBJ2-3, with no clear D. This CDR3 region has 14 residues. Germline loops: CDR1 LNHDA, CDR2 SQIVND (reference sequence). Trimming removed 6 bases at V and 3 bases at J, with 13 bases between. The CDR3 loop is CASSLAPGTDTQYF. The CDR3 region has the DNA TGTGCCAGTAGCCTCGCTCCCGGGACAGATACGCAGTATTTT.

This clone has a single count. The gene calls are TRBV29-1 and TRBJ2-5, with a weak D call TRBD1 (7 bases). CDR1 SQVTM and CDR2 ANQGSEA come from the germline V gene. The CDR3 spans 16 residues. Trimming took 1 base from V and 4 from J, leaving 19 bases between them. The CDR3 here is CSVEGRGRGAGETQYF. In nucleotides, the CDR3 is TGCAGCGTTGAAGGCCGGGGCAGGGGGGCTGGAGAGACCCAGTACTTC.

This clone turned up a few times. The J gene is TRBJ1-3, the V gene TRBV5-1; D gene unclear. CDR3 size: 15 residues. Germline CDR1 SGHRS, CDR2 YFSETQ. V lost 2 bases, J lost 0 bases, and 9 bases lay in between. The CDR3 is CASSLDGSSGNTIYF. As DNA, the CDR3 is TGCGCCAGCAGCTTAGACGGGAGCTCTGGAAACACCATATATTTT.

The chain's CDR3 is CASSLGTGVYEQYF. DNA for the CDR3: TGTGCCAGCAGCTTAGGGACAGGGGTCTACGAGCAGTACTTC. The gene calls are TRBV7-2 and TRBJ2-7, with TRBD1 matching over 9 bases. This CDR3 has 14 amino acids. Germline V gives CDR1 SGHTA, CDR2 FQGNSA. Trimming took 1 base from V and 3 from J; bases not matched to a gene: 1.

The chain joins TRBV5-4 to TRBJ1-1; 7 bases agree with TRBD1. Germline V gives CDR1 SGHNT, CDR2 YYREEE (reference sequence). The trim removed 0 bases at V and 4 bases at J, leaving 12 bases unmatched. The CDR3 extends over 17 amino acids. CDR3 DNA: TGTGCCAGCAGCTTGGCCTTGCTAGGGACAGAAGGCACTGAAGCTTTCTTT. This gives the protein CASSLALLGTEGTEAFF.

The CDR3 here is CASTVRTGSTGELFF. The CDR3 nucleotides read TGTGCCAGCACCGTCAGGACAGGGTCCACCGGGGAGCTGTTTTTT. The chain employs TRBV6-1 and TRBJ2-2; 8 nucleotides match TRBD1. Trimming took 7 bases from V and 4 from J; bases not matched to a gene: 8. The CDR3 consists of 15 residues. Germline V gene lookup returns CDR1 MNHNS and CDR2 SASEGT.